Listed below are T cell receptor beta chains from one sample, sequenced in a study of beta chain features in type 1 diabetes. Produced via immunoSEQ multiplex PCR; TCRdb's table is partial and in-frame only. The sample lists under 450,000 clones, approximately 14% occurring once. Sequenced: naive CD4+ T cells from blood. All receptors derive from a man between 25 and 39 years old in good health. Each CDR3 is given with its conserved first and last residue. The D gene is left open where the match is weak. Clone sizes are given selectively: once, few, many, or a class where the clone is expanded.

J: TRBJ2-7
D: .
length: 14
V: TRBV19
size: .
CDR3: CASSMGLRSYEQYF
DNA: TGTGCCAGTAGTATGGGGTTGCGGTCCTACGAGCAGTACTTC

J: TRBJ2-3
D: .
length: 13
V: TRBV9
size: .
CDR3: CASSEAPGDTQYF
DNA: TGTGCCAGCAGCGAAGCCCCCGGAGATACGCAGTATTTT

J: TRBJ2-1
D: .
length: 14
V: TRBV2
size: .
CDR3: CASSEVGGPNEQFF
DNA: TGTGCCAGCTCCGAAGTTGGGGGACCGAATGAGCAGTTCTTC

J: TRBJ2-5
D: .
length: 13
V: TRBV5-1
size: .
CDR3: CASSFGVEGTQYF
DNA: TGCGCCAGCAGCTTCGGGGTCGAAGGGACCCAGTACTTC

J: TRBJ2-3
D: .
length: 15
V: TRBV18
size: few
CDR3: CASSTQGLGPDTQYF
DNA: TGTGCCAGCTCAACGCAGGGGCTAGGCCCAGATACGCAGTATTTT

J: TRBJ2-5
D: .
length: 11
V: TRBV7-2
size: few
CDR3: CASSDLFTQYF
DNA: TGTGCCAGCAGCGATCTCTTTACCCAGTACTTC

J: TRBJ1-5
D: .
length: 15
V: TRBV27
size: .
CDR3: CASSRDARGNQPQHF
DNA: TGTGCCAGCAGCCGGGACGCCCGGGGCAATCAGCCCCAGCATTTT

J: TRBJ2-3
D: .
length: 16
V: TRBV7-2
size: few
CDR3: CASSLGGDFEADTQYF
DNA: TGTGCCAGCAGCTTAGGCGGAGATTTTGAGGCAGATACGCAGTATTTT

J: TRBJ1-1
D: TRBD1
length: 13
V: TRBV6-5
size: few
CDR3: CASSRTGGTEAFF
DNA: TGTGCCAGCAGCCGGACAGGGGGCACTGAAGCTTTCTTT

J: TRBJ2-1
D: TRBD2
length: 14
V: TRBV2
size: .
CDR3: CASRTSGGSSEQFF
DNA: TGTGCCAGCAGGACTAGCGGGGGGAGTAGTGAGCAGTTCTTC

J: TRBJ2-3
D: .
length: 14
V: TRBV30
size: .
CDR3: CAWNLQGGRDTQYF
DNA: TGTGCCTGGAACCTACAGGGAGGGAGAGATACGCAGTATTTT

J: TRBJ2-1
D: .
length: 16
V: TRBV2
size: few
CDR3: CASTEGAGWTYNEQFF
DNA: TGTGCCAGCACCGAGGGTGCGGGCTGGACCTACAATGAGCAGTTCTTC

J: TRBJ2-2
D: TRBD2
length: 14
V: TRBV30
size: .
CDR3: CAWKREWNTGELFF
DNA: TGTGCCTGGAAGCGGGAGTGGAACACCGGGGAGCTGTTTTTT

J: TRBJ2-1
D: .
length: 15
V: TRBV6-6
size: .
CDR3: CASSYSESSYNEQFF
DNA: TGTGCCAGCAGTTACTCTGAGAGCTCCTACAATGAGCAGTTCTTC